The subject of this entry is one T cell receptor beta chain. This sample was included in a study of regulatory T cells in long-lasting Graves disease. Arm-PCR of CDR3 regions and iRepertoire HTBI primers were the basis on which TCR beta libraries were built. TCRdb independently ran MiXCR on the multiplex PCR reads; one entry per CDR3 protein. This table holds around 450,000 distinct CDR3 sequences, approximately 15% found once. V lost 6 bases and J lost 1, with 9 bases in between. The CDR3 has 13 amino acids. Looked up from germline, CDR1 is MNHNS and CDR2 is SASEGT. The time point: newly diagnosed GD, antithyroid drugs for less than 3 months. Making the TCR library involved RNA that had been extracted from PBMCs. A further study also used this sample, focusing on T cells in Graves' hyperthyroidism and ophthalmopathy. Turning to that study: HTBI primers were the set used in a first-round RT-PCR of the TCR CDR3.

The material sequenced was peripheral blood mononuclear cells (PBMCs), taken at new diagnosis, from a patient treated with antithyroid drugs. The rearrangement uses TRBV6-1 and TRBJ1-1; possible D gene TRBD1, 5 bases. This TCR derives from a woman aged 35 to 49 with Graves disease. CDR3 in DNA: TGTGCCAGCAGCCAAAGGGGGAACACTGAAGCTTTCTTT. Amino acids: CASSQRGNTEAFF.